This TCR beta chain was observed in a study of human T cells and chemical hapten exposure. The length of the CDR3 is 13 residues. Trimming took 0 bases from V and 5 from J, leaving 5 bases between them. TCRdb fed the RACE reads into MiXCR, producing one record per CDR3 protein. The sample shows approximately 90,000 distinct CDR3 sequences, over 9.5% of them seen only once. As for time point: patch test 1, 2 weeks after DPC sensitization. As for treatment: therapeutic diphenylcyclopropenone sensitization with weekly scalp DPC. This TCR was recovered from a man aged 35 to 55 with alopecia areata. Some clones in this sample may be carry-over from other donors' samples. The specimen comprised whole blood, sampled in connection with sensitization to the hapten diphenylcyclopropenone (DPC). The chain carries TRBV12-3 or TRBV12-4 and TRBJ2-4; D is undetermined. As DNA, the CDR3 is TGTGCCAGCAGTTTAGCGCACCAAAACATTCAGTACTTC. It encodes CASSLAHQNIQYF.